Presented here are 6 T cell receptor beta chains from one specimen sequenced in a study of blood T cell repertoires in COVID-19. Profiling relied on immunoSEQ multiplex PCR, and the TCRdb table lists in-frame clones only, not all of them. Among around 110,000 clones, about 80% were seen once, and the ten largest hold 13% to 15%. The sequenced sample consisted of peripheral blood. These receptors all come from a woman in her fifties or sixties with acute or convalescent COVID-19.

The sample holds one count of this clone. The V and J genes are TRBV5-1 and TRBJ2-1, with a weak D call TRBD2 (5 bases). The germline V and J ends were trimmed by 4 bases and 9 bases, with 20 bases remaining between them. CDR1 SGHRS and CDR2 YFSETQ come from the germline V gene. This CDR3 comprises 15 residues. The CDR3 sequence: CASSLPRLVGGEQFF. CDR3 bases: TGCGCCAGCAGCCTCCCGAGGCTAGTTGGAGGTGAGCAGTTCTTC.

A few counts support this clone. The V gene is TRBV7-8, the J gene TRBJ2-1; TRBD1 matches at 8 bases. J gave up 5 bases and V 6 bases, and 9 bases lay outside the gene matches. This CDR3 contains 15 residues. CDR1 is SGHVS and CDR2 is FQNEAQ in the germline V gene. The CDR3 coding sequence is TGTGCCAGCAGAACCAGGGACAGGTTAAACAATGAGCAGTTCTTC. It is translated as CASRTRDRLNNEQFF.

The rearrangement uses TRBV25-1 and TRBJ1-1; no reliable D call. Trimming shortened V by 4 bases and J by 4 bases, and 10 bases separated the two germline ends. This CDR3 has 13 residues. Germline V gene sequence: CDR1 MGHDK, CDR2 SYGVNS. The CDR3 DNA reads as TGTGCCAGCAGTGCACGAGGGATCACTGAAGCTTTCTTT. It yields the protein CASSARGITEAFF.

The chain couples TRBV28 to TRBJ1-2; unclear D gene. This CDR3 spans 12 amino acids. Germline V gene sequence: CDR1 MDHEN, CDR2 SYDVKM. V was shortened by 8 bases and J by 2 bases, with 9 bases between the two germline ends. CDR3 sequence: CASGSLNYGYTF. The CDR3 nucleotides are TGTGCCAGCGGGAGCTTAAACTATGGCTACACCTTC.

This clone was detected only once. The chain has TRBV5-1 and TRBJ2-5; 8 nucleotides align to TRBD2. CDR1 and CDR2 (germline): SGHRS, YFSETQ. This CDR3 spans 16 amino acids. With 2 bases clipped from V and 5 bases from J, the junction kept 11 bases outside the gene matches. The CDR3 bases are TGCGCCAGCAGCTTACCCTGGGGCCGGGAGGGGGAGACCCAGTACTTC. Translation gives CASSLPWGREGETQYF.

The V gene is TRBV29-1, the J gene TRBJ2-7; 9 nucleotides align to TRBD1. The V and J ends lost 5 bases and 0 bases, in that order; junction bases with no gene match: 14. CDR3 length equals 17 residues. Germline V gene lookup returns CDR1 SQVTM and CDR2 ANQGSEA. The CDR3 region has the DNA TGCAGCGTTAACCTCTACCGGACAGGGGCCAACTCCTACGAGCAGTACTTC. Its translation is CSVNLYRTGANSYEQYF.